What follows are 22 T cell receptor beta chains derived from one specimen sequenced in a study of T-cell memory formation after mild COVID-19. TCRdb passed the 5' RACE reads through MiXCR, listing each CDR3 protein once. The data contain about 270,000 distinct CDR3 sequences, about 17% of them singletons. Material for sequencing was PBMCs or a T cell subset sorted from them (not recorded which). The receptors were sampled from a man aged 18 to 30 who had mild COVID-19 (a few samples of this study predate the infection). Cell type and time point are not known.

The chain links TRBV29-1 to TRBJ2-7; D unclear. V was shortened by 4 bases and J by 0 bases, with 13 bases between the two germline ends. This CDR3 is 14 amino acids long. Germline V CDR1 and CDR2: SQVTM, ANQGSEA. This CDR3 is CSVAADTASYEQYF. CDR3 nucleotide sequence: TGCAGCGTTGCAGCCGACACGGCCTCCTACGAGCAGTACTTC.

There are a few counts of this clonotype. The chain carries TRBV7-8 and TRBJ1-3; the D is unclear. CDR1 is SGHVS, CDR2 FQNEAQ, per germline. This CDR3 is 17 amino acids long. V was clipped by 4 bases and J by 0 bases, with 16 bases between them. The CDR3 coding sequence is TGTGCCAGCAGCTGGACTCTTACCGCGACCTCTGGAAACACCATATATTTT. It encodes CASSWTLTATSGNTIYF.

The rearrangement joins TRBV7-6 to TRBJ2-3, with D possibly TRBD1 on 5 matching bases. The V gene lost 4 bases and the J gene lost 0 bases, with 8 bases spanning the gap. The V gene's germline CDR1 is SGHVS and CDR2 FNYEAQ. The CDR3 totals 14 residues. CDR3 nucleotide sequence: TGTGCCAGCAGCTGGGGCCCTAGCACAGATACGCAGTATTTT. It encodes CASSWGPSTDTQYF.

The CDR3 reads CASSEQDRAYGYTF. In DNA form, the CDR3 reads TGTGCCAGCAGTGAACAGGACCGAGCCTATGGCTACACCTTC. The V gene is TRBV2, the J gene TRBJ1-2; D call uncertain. Germline CDR1 and CDR2: SNHLY and FYNNEI. The CDR3 spans 14 residues. Trimming removed 2 bases at V and 4 bases at J, with 11 bases between.

This clonotype has a handful of counts. The CDR3 sequence is CASSSAVGWDSPLHF. The CDR3 coding sequence is TGTGCCAGCAGCTCAGCTGTGGGTTGGGATTCACCCCTCCACTTT. The chain links TRBV7-9 to TRBJ1-6; D unclear. The CDR3 has 15 amino acids. The V and J ends lost 4 bases and 8 bases respectively, with 15 bases between them. Germline V CDR1 and CDR2: SEHNR, FQNEAQ (reference sequence).

In its sample, this clonotype was seen once. A much bigger clone sits one base away, suggesting this may be a read error. The chain links TRBV5-1 to TRBJ2-7; D uncertain. V was shortened by 0 bases and J by 0 bases, with 4 bases between the two germline ends. The CDR3 length is 13 residues. The germline CDR1 and CDR2 sequences are SGHRS and YFSETQ. The CDR3 protein is CASSLESSYEQYV. The DNA of the CDR3 is TGCGCCAGCAGCTTGGAGAGCTCCTACGAGCAGTACGTC.

This clonotype was seen more than once but under ten times. V and J are TRBV11-2 and TRBJ2-6, with D perhaps given as TRBD1 or TRBD2 (5 bases each). Germline V gene lookup returns CDR1 SGHAT and CDR2 FQNNGV. V was clipped by 5 bases and J by 0 bases, with 11 bases between them. This CDR3 is built from 16 residues. The CDR3 region is CASSLLGTSGANVLTF. CDR3 coding DNA: TGTGCCAGCAGCCTATTAGGGACCTCTGGGGCCAACGTCCTGACTTTC.

This chain joins TRBV6-2 or TRBV6-3 and TRBJ1-1; 10 bases line up with TRBD1. V was clipped by 6 bases and J by 5 bases; unmatched bases: 6. CDR3 length: 14 residues. Germline V gives CDR1 MNHEY, CDR2 SVGEGT. Here the CDR3 reads CASSHVGQGTEAFF. CDR3 in DNA: TGTGCCAGCAGCCACGTGGGACAGGGGACTGAAGCTTTCTTT.

This clonotype has a handful of counts. The CDR3 region has the DNA TGTGCCAGCAGCCAACGGGGGACAAGCACGCAGTATTTT. This codes for CASSQRGTSTQYF. This chain uses TRBV3-1 with TRBJ2-3; D possibly matches TRBD1 or TRBD2 (6 bases each). The CDR3 spans 13 residues. Germline CDR1 is LGHDT and CDR2 is YNNKEL (reference sequence). The V gene lost 2 bases and the J gene lost 9 bases, with 12 bases spanning the gap.

This rearrangement joins TRBV7-6 to TRBJ2-1, with TRBD1 matching over 7 bases. Trimming at V came to 6 bases and at J to 7 bases, leaving 6 bases not matched to a gene. The CDR3 totals 13 residues. Germline lookup yields CDR1 SGHVS and CDR2 FNYEAQ. The CDR3 loop is CASSHTGVNEQFF. CDR3 DNA: TGTGCCAGCAGTCACACAGGGGTGAATGAGCAGTTCTTC.

The V gene is TRBV5-1, the J gene TRBJ2-5; D gene uncertain. V was pared by 3 bases and J by 5 bases, with 14 bases between. The CDR3 spans 14 residues. Germline V lookup: CDR1 SGHRS, CDR2 YFSETQ. Written as DNA, the CDR3 is TGCGCCAGCAGCTCCAGTACTGGCAGGGAGACCCAGTACTTC. It is translated as CASSSSTGRETQYF.

The rearrangement uses TRBV19 and TRBJ2-1, with D unresolved. The germline gives CDR1 LNHDA, CDR2 SQIVND (reference sequence). This CDR3 comprises 13 residues. V was trimmed by 1 base and J by 10 bases, leaving 11 bases between them. CDR3 sequence (DNA): TGTGCCAGTAGTATAGGTCGGAGCTCGGAGCAGTTCTTC. This codes for CASSIGRSSEQFF. Supplemented by reference TRBV19 and TRBJ2-1, the full variable domain reads DGGITQSPKYLFRKEGQNVTLSCEQNLNHDAMYWYRQDPGQGLRLIYYSQIVNDFQKGDIAEGYSVSREKKESFPLTVTSAQKNPTAFYLCASSIGRSSEQFFGPGTRLTVL.

The chain recombines TRBV4-1 with TRBJ1-6; the D gene is possibly TRBD1 (6 bases). The CDR3 totals 13 residues. Germline CDR1 is MGHRA and CDR2 is YSYEKL. Between the trimmed V and J ends, which lost 3 bases and 7 bases, there was a span of 7 bases. The DNA of the CDR3 is TGCGCCAGCAGCCATGGGGGCAATTCACCCCTCCACTTT. Translated: CASSHGGNSPLHF.

This clonotype was detected only a few times. Here the CDR3 DNA reads TGTGCCAGTGGAGCCGCGAACACCGGGGAGCTGTTTTTT. This sequence encodes CASGAANTGELFF. The gene calls are TRBV28 and TRBJ2-2; D is unclear. Germline loops: CDR1 MDHEN, CDR2 SYDVKM. This CDR3 contains 13 residues. Trimming removed 9 bases at V and 0 bases at J, with 8 bases between.

This clonotype was counted between two and nine times. The chain recombines TRBV15 with TRBJ2-7, with 11 bases fitting TRBD1. Per the germline V gene, CDR1 is LNHNV and CDR2 is YYDKDF (reference sequence). J lost 7 bases, V lost 1 base, and 9 bases had no gene match. The CDR3 length is 16 residues. The DNA for the CDR3 is TGTGCCACCAGCAGAGTACCGGGACAGGGGGTAGGTGAGCAGTACGTC. Its protein product is CATSRVPGQGVGEQYV.

This chain uses TRBV6-5 with TRBJ2-1, with TRBD1 matching 9 bases. This CDR3 region has 14 residues. CDR1 is MNHEY, CDR2 SVGAGI, per germline. V dropped 5 bases and J dropped 8; count of bases not matched to a gene: 7. CDR3 nucleotides: TGTGCCAGCAGTCCCGGGACAGGGATCGATGAGCAGTTCTTC. It codes for CASSPGTGIDEQFF.

The chain uses TRBV12-3 or TRBV12-4 and TRBJ2-5; D possibly corresponds to TRBD2 (6 bases). Trimming stripped 2 bases from V and 5 bases from J, with 15 bases between. The length of the CDR3 is 15 residues. CDR3 residues: CASSLSRGTGETQYF. In nucleotides, the CDR3 is TGTGCCAGCAGTTTATCACGGGGGACGGGGGAGACCCAGTACTTC.

The chain recombines TRBV20-1 with TRBJ2-1; maybe TRBD1 (6 bases). This CDR3 has 15 residues. Trimming stripped 1 base from V and 6 bases from J, with 16 bases between. Germline V gene lookup returns CDR1 DFQATT and CDR2 SNEGSKA (reference sequence). The chain's CDR3 is CSARGLTRTANEQFF. As DNA, the CDR3 is TGCAGTGCTAGAGGCCTAACCAGGACAGCCAATGAGCAGTTCTTC.

This clonotype has more than one count but fewer than ten. The rearrangement uses TRBV6-2 or TRBV6-3 and TRBJ2-7; D possibly corresponds to TRBD1 (5 bases). The germline gives CDR1 MNHEY, CDR2 SVGEGT. This CDR3 contains 12 residues. V lost 2 bases, J lost 7 bases, and 9 bases lay in between. The CDR3 region is CASSYGRGEQYV. CDR3 DNA: TGTGCCAGCAGTTACGGTAGGGGTGAGCAGTACGTC.

The J gene is TRBJ2-3, the V gene TRBV29-1, with 11 bases fitting TRBD2. Trimming at V came to 1 base and at J to 5 bases, leaving 5 bases not matched to a gene. CDR3 length: 15 amino acids. Germline CDR1 reads SQVTM; CDR2 reads ANQGSEA. The CDR3 loop reads CSVEGLAGREDTQYF. The CDR3 DNA is TGCAGCGTTGAAGGACTAGCGGGGCGGGAAGATACGCAGTATTTT.

The chain couples TRBV29-1 to TRBJ2-3, with D possibly TRBD2 on 6 matching bases. With 1 base removed from V and 3 bases from J, the gap between germline ends came to 14 bases. Germline-derived CDR1 and CDR2 are SQVTM and ANQGSEA. The CDR3 is 15 amino acids. Here the CDR3 reads CSVEGGRGSTDTQYF. As DNA, the CDR3 is TGCAGCGTTGAAGGAGGGCGGGGTAGTACAGATACGCAGTATTTT.

At least ten counts were recorded for this clonotype. The chain employs TRBV11-2 and TRBJ2-1, with 8 bases aligning to TRBD2. Germline CDR1 and CDR2: SGHAT and FQNNGV. The CDR3 is made up of 15 amino acids. V lost 3 bases to trimming and J lost 9 bases; unmatched junction nucleotides: 10. The CDR3 is CASSFPGGPVVEQFF. As DNA, the CDR3 is TGTGCCAGCAGCTTCCCGGGGGGGCCGGTGGTTGAGCAGTTCTTC.